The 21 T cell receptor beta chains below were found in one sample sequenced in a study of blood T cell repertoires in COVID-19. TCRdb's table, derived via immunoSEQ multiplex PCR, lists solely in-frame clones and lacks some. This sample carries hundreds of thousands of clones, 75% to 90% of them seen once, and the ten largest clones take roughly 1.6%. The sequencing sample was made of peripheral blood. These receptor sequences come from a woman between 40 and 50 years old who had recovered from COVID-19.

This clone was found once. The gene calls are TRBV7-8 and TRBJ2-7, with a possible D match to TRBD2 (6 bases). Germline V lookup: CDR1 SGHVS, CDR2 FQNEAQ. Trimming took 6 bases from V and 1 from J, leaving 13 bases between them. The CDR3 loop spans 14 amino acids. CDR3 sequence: CASRGLEGSYEQYF. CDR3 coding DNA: TGTGCCAGCAGAGGACTGGAGGGATCCTACGAGCAGTACTTC.

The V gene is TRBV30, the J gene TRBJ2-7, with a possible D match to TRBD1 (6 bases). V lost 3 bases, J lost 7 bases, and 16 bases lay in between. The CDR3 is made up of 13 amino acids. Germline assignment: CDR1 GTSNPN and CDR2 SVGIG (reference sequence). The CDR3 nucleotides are TGTGCCTGGAGGGGACACGGGGTTAGGGAGCAGTACTTC. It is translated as CAWRGHGVREQYF.

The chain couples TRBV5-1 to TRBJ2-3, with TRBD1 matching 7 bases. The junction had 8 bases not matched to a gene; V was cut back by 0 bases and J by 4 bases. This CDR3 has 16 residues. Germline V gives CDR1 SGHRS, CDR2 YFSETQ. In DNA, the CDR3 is TGCGCCAGCAGCTTGGGAGGGGGCGGGCTTGCAGATACGCAGTATTTT. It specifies CASSLGGGGLADTQYF. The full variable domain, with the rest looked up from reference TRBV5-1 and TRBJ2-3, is KAGVTQTPRYLIKTRGQQVTLSCSPISGHRSVSWYQQTPGQGLQFLFEYFSETQRNKGNFPGRFSGRQFSNSRSEMNVSTLELGDSALYLCASSLGGGGLADTQYFGPGTRLTVL.

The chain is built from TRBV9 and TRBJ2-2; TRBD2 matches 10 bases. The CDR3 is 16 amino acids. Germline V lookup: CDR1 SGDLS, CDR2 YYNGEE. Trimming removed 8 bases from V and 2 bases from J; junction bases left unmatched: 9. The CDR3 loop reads CASQRLAGGNTGELFF. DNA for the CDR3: TGTGCCAGTCAGAGATTAGCGGGGGGAAACACCGGGGAGCTGTTTTTT.

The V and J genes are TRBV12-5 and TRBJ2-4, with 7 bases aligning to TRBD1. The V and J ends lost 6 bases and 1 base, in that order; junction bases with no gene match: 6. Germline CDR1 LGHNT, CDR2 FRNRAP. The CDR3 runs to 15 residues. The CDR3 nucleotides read TGTGCTAGTGGACAGGGGACCAACGCCAAAAACATTCAGTACTTC. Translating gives CASGQGTNAKNIQYF.

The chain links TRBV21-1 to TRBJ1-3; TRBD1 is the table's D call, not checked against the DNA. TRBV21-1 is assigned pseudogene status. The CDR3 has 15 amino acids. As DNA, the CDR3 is TGTGCCAGCAGCAAAGGACGACAGGGGGGAAACACCATATATTTT. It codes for CASSKGRQGGNTIYF.

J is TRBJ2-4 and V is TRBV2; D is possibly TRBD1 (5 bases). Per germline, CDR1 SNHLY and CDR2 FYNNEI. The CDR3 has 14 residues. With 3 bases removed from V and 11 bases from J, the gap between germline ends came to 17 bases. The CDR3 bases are TGTGCCAGCAGTGACAGGGCAGGGATTGACGTTCAGTACTTC. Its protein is CASSDRAGIDVQYF.

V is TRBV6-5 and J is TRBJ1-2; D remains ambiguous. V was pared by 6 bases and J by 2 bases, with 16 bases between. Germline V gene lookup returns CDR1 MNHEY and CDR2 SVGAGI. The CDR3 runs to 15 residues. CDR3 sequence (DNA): TGTGCCAGCAGCCGATACTCTCCCGCGAACTATGGCTACACCTTC. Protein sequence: CASSRYSPANYGYTF.

The CDR3 loop is CASSLGTLYGYTF. The CDR3 region has the DNA TGTGCCAGCAGCCTCGGGACTCTCTATGGCTACACCTTC. The genes are TRBV11-1 and TRBJ1-2; possibly TRBD1 for D (5 bases). Deletions cut 5 bases from V and 4 bases from J, with 11 bases between. CDR1 and CDR2 (germline): SGHAT, FQDESV (reference sequence). The CDR3 spans 13 residues.

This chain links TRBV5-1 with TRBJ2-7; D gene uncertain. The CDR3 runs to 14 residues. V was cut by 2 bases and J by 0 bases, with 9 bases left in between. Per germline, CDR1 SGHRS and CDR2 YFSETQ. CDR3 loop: CASSFPTYSYEQYF. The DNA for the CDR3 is TGCGCCAGCAGCTTCCCCACCTACTCCTACGAGCAGTACTTC.

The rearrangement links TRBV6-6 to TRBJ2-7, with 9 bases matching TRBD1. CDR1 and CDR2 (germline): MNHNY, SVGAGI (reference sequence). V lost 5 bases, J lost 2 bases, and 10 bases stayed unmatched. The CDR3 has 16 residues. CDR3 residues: CASSPRHRGQTYEQYF. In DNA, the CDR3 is TGTGCCAGCAGTCCACGACACAGGGGGCAGACCTACGAGCAGTACTTC.

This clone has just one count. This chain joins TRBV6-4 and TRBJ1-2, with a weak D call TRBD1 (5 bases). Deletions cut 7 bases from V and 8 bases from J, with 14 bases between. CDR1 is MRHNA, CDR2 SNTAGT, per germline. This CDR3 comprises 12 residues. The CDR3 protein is CASKAQGGGYTF. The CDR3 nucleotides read TGTGCCAGCAAGGCGCAGGGAGGAGGCTACACCTTC.

The CDR3 loop reads CASSREDRPNSPLHF. The DNA for the CDR3 is TGTGCCAGTAGTAGAGAAGACAGGCCCAATTCACCCCTCCACTTT. J is TRBJ1-6 and V is TRBV19; D possibly corresponds to TRBD1 (6 bases). Trimming removed 4 bases from V and 7 bases from J, with 14 bases in between. This CDR3 spans 15 amino acids. Germline CDR1 and CDR2: LNHDA and SQIVND (reference sequence).

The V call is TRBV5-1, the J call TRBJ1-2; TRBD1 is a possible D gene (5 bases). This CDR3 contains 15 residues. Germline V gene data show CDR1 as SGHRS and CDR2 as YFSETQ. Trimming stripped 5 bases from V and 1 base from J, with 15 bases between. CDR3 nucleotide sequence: TGCGCCAGCAGGGCGGGAGGGGTGCTTAACTATGGCTACACCTTC. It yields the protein CASRAGGVLNYGYTF.

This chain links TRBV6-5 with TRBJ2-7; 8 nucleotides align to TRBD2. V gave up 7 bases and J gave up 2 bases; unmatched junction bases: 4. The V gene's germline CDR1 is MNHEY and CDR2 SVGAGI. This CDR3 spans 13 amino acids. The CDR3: CASTPGGTYEQYF. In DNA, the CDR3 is TGTGCCAGCACCCCGGGGGGGACCTACGAGCAGTACTTC.

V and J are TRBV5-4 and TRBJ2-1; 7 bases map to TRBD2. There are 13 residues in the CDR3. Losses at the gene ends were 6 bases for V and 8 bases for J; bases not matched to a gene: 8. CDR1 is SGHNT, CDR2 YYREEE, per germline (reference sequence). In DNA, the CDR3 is TGTGCCAGCACGGGACTATTTCATCATGAGCAGTTCTTC. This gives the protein CASTGLFHHEQFF.

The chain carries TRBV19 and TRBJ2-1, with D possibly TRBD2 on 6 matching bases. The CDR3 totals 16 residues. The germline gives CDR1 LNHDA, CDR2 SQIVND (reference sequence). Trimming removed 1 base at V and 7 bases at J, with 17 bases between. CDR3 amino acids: CASSIAFAFAGNEQFF. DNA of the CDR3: TGTGCCAGTAGTATAGCCTTCGCCTTCGCGGGGAATGAGCAGTTCTTC. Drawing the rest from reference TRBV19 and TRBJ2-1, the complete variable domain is DGGITQSPKYLFRKEGQNVTLSCEQNLNHDAMYWYRQDPGQGLRLIYYSQIVNDFQKGDIAEGYSVSREKKESFPLTVTSAQKNPTAFYLCASSIAFAFAGNEQFFGPGTRLTVL.

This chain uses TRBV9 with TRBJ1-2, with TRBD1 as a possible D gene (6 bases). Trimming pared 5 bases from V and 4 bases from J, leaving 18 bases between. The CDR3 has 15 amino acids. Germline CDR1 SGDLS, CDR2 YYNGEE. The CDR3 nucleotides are TGTGCCAGCAGTAGATCAGGGGTAGGATCCTATGGCTACACCTTC. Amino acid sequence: CASSRSGVGSYGYTF.

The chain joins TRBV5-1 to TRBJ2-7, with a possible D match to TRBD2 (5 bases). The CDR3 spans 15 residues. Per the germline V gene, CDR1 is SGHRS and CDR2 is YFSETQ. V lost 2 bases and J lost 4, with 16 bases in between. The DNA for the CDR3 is TGCGCCAGCAGCTTTGCTGAGGGATTAAAATACGAGCAGTACTTC. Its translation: CASSFAEGLKYEQYF. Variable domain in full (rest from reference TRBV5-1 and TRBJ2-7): KAGVTQTPRYLIKTRGQQVTLSCSPISGHRSVSWYQQTPGQGLQFLFEYFSETQRNKGNFPGRFSGRQFSNSRSEMNVSTLELGDSALYLCASSFAEGLKYEQYFGPGTRLTVT.

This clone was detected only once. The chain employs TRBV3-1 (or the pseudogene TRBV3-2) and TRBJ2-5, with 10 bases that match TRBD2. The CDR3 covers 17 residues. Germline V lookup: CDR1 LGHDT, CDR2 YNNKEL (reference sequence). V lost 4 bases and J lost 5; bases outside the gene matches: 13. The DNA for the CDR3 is TGTGCCAGCAGCCTCGGGATAAGCGGGGGGGCCGGGGAGACCCAGTACTTC. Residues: CASSLGISGGAGETQYF.

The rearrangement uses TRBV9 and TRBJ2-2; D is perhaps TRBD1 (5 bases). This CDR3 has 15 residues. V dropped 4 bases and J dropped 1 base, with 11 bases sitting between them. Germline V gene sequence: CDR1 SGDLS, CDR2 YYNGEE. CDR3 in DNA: TGTGCCAGCAGCCAACGGCAGGGGAACACCGGGGAGCTGTTTTTT. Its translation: CASSQRQGNTGELFF.